The sequence of this T cell receptor (beta chain) was determined in a study of molecular identifiers for immune sequencing clone quantification. The CDR3 contains 17 residues. The ends were cut back, 5 bases at V and 2 bases at J, with 21 bases in the middle. Looked up from germline, CDR1 is SEHNR and CDR2 is FQNEAQ (reference sequence). CD8+CD4-CCR7+CD45RA+ cells were sorted as naive CD8 T cells. MiXCR was run by TCRdb on the PCR reads, yielding one entry per CDR3 protein. The sample has roughly 320,000 distinct CDR3 sequences, 20% to 25% seen once; the top ten hold 0.75% to 0.85%. There are many counts of this clonotype.

The chain combines TRBV7-9 with TRBJ1-1; no firm D call. Sequencing used naive CD8+ T cells from blood, with Jurkat cell RNA spiked in. The subset: FACS-sorted CD8+CD4-CCR7+CD45RA+ naive T cells. This TCR was recovered from a human donor in good health. Some libraries in this study had Jurkat cell RNA spiked in. The DNA for the CDR3 is TGTGCCAGCAGCCCAGGACGACCCGCAGGCCCAAACACTGAAGCTTTCTTT. Protein: CASSPGRPAGPNTEAFF.